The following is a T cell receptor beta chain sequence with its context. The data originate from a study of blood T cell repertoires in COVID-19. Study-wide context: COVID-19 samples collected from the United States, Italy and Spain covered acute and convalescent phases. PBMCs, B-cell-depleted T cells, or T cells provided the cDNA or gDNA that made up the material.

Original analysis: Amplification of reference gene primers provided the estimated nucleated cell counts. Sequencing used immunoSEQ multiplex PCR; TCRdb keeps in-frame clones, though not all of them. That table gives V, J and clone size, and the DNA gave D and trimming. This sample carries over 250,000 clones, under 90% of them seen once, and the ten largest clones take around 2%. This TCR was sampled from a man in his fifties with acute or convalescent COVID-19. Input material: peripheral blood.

The CDR3 DNA reads as TGTGCCAGTAAGTCCGGTGGCGAGCAGTACTTC. Translating it yields CASKSGGEQYF. This chain connects TRBV19 to TRBJ2-7; D is undetermined. The CDR3 is 11 amino acids. Trimming cost V 7 bases and J 6 bases, with 10 bases left between them. From germline, CDR1 is LNHDA and CDR2 SQIVND (reference sequence).